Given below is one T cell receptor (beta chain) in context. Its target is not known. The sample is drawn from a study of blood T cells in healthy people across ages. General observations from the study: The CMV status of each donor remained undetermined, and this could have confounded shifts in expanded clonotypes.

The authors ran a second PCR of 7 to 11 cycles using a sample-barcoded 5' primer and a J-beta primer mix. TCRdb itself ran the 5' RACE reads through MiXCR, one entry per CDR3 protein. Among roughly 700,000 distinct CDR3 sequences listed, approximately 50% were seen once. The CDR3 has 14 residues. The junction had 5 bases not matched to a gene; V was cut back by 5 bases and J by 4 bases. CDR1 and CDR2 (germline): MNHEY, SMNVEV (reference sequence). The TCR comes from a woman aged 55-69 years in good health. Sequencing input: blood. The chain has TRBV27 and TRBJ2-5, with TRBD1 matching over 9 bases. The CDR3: CASSGTGGPETQYF. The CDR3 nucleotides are TGTGCCAGCAGTGGCACAGGGGGCCCAGAGACCCAGTACTTC.